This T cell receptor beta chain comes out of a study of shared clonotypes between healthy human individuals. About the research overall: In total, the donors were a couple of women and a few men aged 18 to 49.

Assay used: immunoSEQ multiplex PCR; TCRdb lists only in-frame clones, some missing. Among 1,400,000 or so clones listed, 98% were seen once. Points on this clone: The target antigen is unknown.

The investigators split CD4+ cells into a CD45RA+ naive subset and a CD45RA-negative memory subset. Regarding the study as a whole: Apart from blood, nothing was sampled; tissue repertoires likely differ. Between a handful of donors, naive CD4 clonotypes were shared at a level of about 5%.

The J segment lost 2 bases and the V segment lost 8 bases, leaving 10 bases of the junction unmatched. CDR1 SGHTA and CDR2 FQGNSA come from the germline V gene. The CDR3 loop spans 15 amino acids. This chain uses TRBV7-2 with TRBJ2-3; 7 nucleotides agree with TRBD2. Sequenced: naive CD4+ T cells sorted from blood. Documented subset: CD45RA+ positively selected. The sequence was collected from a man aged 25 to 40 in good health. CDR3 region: CASGSGDYHTDTQYF. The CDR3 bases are TGTGCCAGCGGATCCGGGGACTACCACACAGATACGCAGTATTTT.